The next 16 T cell receptor beta chains were all read from a single sample in a study of T cells in Graves' hyperthyroidism and ophthalmopathy. Regions amplified from RNA transcripts were the TCR beta CDR3 regions. Primed by the HTBI set, a first-round RT-PCR was run on the TCR CDR3. TCRdb reprocessed the multiplex PCR reads via MiXCR and lists one record per CDR3 protein. The profile covers some 250,000 distinct CDR3 sequences, with around 15% appearing a single time and over 30% taken by the ten largest. Input material: blood. These receptors were taken from a woman in her forties or fifties with Graves' hyperthyroidism that later progressed to Graves' ophthalmopathy.

In this sample, this clonotype turned up many times. The chain employs TRBV20-1 and TRBJ2-7; 8 bases line up with TRBD2. Germline CDR1 DFQATT, CDR2 SNEGSKA (reference sequence). The CDR3 spans 15 residues. Trimming at V came to 0 bases and at J to 2 bases, leaving 6 bases not matched to a gene. CDR3 coding DNA: TGCAGTGCTAGAGATCAACTAGCGGAGACCTACGAGCAGTACTTC. Protein sequence: CSARDQLAETYEQYF.

This clonotype has only a few counts. The gene calls are TRBV25-1 and TRBJ1-4; D unresolved. The germline V gene has CDR1 MGHDK and CDR2 SYGVNS. V was trimmed by 7 bases and J by 3 bases, leaving 9 bases between them. The CDR3 sequence is 13 residues long. The CDR3 protein is CASNREPNEKLFF. CDR3 nucleotides: TGTGCCAGCAACCGGGAACCTAATGAAAAACTGTTTTTT.

In this sample, this clonotype turned up a few times. The chain uses TRBV10-2 and TRBJ1-5, with D tentatively TRBD1 (6 bases). The V gene lost 3 bases and the J gene lost 0 bases, with 18 bases spanning the gap. CDR1 WSHSY and CDR2 SAAADI come from the germline V gene. CDR3 length: 18 amino acids. The CDR3 DNA reads as TGCGCCAGCAGTGATGGGGCAGGGGTTGAGGATAGCAATCAGCCCCAGCATTTT. This translates into CASSDGAGVEDSNQPQHF.

In this sample, this clonotype turned up many times. CDR3 residues: CASSESTSLNTEAFF. Written as DNA, the CDR3 is TGCGCCAGCAGTGAGTCTACCAGTTTGAACACTGAAGCTTTCTTT. This chain connects TRBV10-2 to TRBJ1-1; unclear D gene. Germline V gives CDR1 WSHSY, CDR2 SAAADI. Trimming removed 0 bases from V and 0 bases from J, with 8 bases in between. This CDR3 is 15 amino acids long.

This clonotype was counted at least ten times. J is TRBJ2-1 and V is TRBV12-3 or TRBV12-4; 10 bases fit TRBD2. V shed 2 bases and J 8 bases; nucleotides not matched to a gene: 6. This CDR3 is 15 amino acids long. Written as DNA, the CDR3 is TGTGCCAGCAGTTTATTTGGGACTAGCGCTCATGAGCAGTTCTTC. It codes for CASSLFGTSAHEQFF.

The chain is built from TRBV4-1 and TRBJ1-2, with 8 bases matching TRBD1. Germline CDR1 MGHRA, CDR2 YSYEKL. Germline trimming cut 6 bases from V and 4 bases from J; bases unmatched to any gene: 22. The CDR3 is made up of 19 amino acids. The CDR3 bases are TGCGCCAGCAGACAAAATTACGGTTCAGGGGGCGCGGCCAGCTATGGCTACACCTTC. Amino acids: CASRQNYGSGGAASYGYTF.

In this sample, this clonotype turned up many times. The chain carries TRBV7-3 and TRBJ2-2; D may be TRBD1 (6 bases). CDR1 and CDR2 from the germline V gene are SGHTA and FQGTGA. CDR3 length: 13 amino acids. V lost 4 bases and J lost 7, with 10 bases in between. The CDR3 is CASSYAQGGELFF. CDR3 coding DNA: TGTGCCAGCAGCTACGCACAGGGCGGGGAGCTGTTTTTT.

This clonotype was recorded many times. V usage is TRBV29-1 and J usage is TRBJ2-7; D perhaps matches TRBD2 (6 bases). There are 15 residues in the CDR3. The ends were cut back, 4 bases at V and 0 bases at J, with 16 bases in the middle. Per germline, CDR1 SQVTM and CDR2 ANQGSEA. This CDR3 reads CSVVLAAIGSYEQYF. In DNA, the CDR3 is TGCAGCGTTGTTTTAGCGGCCATCGGCTCCTACGAGCAGTACTTC.

This clonotype has ten or more counts. The V gene is TRBV3-1, the J gene TRBJ2-1; 7 bases match TRBD2. Germline V gives CDR1 LGHDT, CDR2 YNNKEL (reference sequence). V gave up 4 bases and J gave up 6 bases; unmatched junction bases: 6. This CDR3 is built from 14 residues. In nucleotides, the CDR3 is TGTGCCAGCAGCCGACTAGCCGGAGGCAATGAGCAGTTCTTC. Amino acid sequence: CASSRLAGGNEQFF.

This clonotype was observed at least ten times. The V call is TRBV9, the J call TRBJ1-3, with D possibly matching TRBD1 (6 bases). V was cut by 4 bases and J by 4 bases, with 9 bases left in between. This CDR3 comprises 13 residues. Germline V lookup: CDR1 SGDLS, CDR2 YYNGEE. CDR3: CASSIDRGNTIYF. Written as DNA, the CDR3 is TGTGCCAGCAGCATCGACAGGGGAAACACCATATATTTT. The variable domain in full, with the rest retrieved from reference TRBV9 and TRBJ1-3, is DSGVTQTPKHLITATGQRVTLRCSPRSGDLSVYWYQQSLDQGLQFLIQYYNGEERAKGNILERFSAQQFPDLHSELNLSSLELGDSALYFCASSIDRGNTIYFGEGSWLTVV.

The chain recombines TRBV10-3 with TRBJ2-5, with D perhaps TRBD1 (6 bases). Trimming took 9 bases from V and 0 from J, leaving 8 bases between them. The CDR3 has 12 amino acids. Looked up from germline, CDR1 is ENHRY and CDR2 is SYGVKD. The CDR3 DNA is TGTGCCATTCAGGGGAACCAAGAGACCCAGTACTTC. This codes for CAIQGNQETQYF.

This clonotype occurred many times. This chain links TRBV16 with TRBJ1-1, with TRBD1 as a possible D gene (5 bases). V was clipped by 4 bases and J by 1 base, with 16 bases between them. This CDR3 is 16 amino acids long. The V gene's germline CDR1 is KGHSY and CDR2 FQNENV. CDR3 bases: TGTGCCAGCAGCCCTACGGCGGGGGGTCGGAACACTGAAGCTTTCTTT. This gives the protein CASSPTAGGRNTEAFF.

This clonotype was recorded many times. The rearrangement links TRBV11-1 to TRBJ1-1; D possibly corresponds to TRBD1 (6 bases). Germline CDR1 is SGHAT and CDR2 is FQDESV (reference sequence). This CDR3 region has 14 residues. The V gene lost 6 bases and the J gene lost 0 bases, with 11 bases spanning the gap. As DNA, the CDR3 is TGTGCCAGCAGGCGAACAGGGTTGAACACTGAAGCTTTCTTT. Amino acid sequence: CASRRTGLNTEAFF.

This clonotype was counted ten times or more. The rearrangement uses TRBV20-1 and TRBJ2-3; no firm D call. Germline CDR1 DFQATT, CDR2 SNEGSKA (reference sequence). The CDR3 is 14 residues long. Trimming stripped 3 bases from V and 2 bases from J, with 12 bases between. The CDR3 spells CSASPLTATDTQYF. In DNA form, the CDR3 reads TGCAGTGCTAGCCCCCTTACAGCCACAGATACGCAGTATTTT.

Regarding this clonotype: With a much larger clone just one base away, this may be a read error. The chain carries TRBV7-8 and TRBJ2-7, with 12 positions matching TRBD2. Germline lookup yields CDR1 SGHVS and CDR2 FQNEAQ. This CDR3 is built from 15 residues. Trimming cost V 0 bases and J 7 bases; bases outside gene matches: 4. The CDR3 nucleotides are TGTGCCAGCAGCTTAGCCCTAGCGGGAGGGTTGGAGCAGTACTTC. It codes for CASSLALAGGLEQYF.

This clonotype was observed many times. The chain carries TRBV13 and TRBJ2-1, with D tentatively TRBD2 (6 bases). V was trimmed by 5 bases and J by 1 base, leaving 12 bases between them. CDR1 is PRHDT and CDR2 is FYEKMQ in the germline V gene (reference sequence). This CDR3 comprises 15 residues. CDR3 nucleotide sequence: TGTGCCAGCAGCCCTCCTAGCGAGTCCTACAATGAGCAGTTCTTC. Protein product: CASSPPSESYNEQFF.